This TCR beta chain is drawn from a study of CD4 T cells in relation to SARS-CoV-2 and coronaviruses. Study-wide background: PBMCs were cultured with antigen for nine to ten days before TCR beta sequencing.

As to this clone: What it binds is unknown.

Here immunoSEQ multiplex PCR was the method, and the copy in TCRdb shows in-frame clones only, minus some. The data show roughly 20,000 clones, approximately 82% seen once. The CDR3 has 11 residues. Germline V gene lookup returns CDR1 DFQATT and CDR2 SNEGSKA (reference sequence). V dropped 3 bases and J dropped 8 bases, with 8 bases sitting between them. Before the COVID-19 pandemic, during about 2010-2018, CD4+ T cells were taken from unexposed donors. The cells were cultured for about ten days before CD4+ T cells were isolated. The specimen was CD4+ T cells from PBMCs, cultured in vitro. J is TRBJ2-1 and V is TRBV20-1; the D is unclear. The receptor's source is a human donor in good health. The CDR3 region is CSARESHEQFF. The CDR3 region has the DNA TGCAGTGCTAGGGAAAGTCATGAGCAGTTCTTC.